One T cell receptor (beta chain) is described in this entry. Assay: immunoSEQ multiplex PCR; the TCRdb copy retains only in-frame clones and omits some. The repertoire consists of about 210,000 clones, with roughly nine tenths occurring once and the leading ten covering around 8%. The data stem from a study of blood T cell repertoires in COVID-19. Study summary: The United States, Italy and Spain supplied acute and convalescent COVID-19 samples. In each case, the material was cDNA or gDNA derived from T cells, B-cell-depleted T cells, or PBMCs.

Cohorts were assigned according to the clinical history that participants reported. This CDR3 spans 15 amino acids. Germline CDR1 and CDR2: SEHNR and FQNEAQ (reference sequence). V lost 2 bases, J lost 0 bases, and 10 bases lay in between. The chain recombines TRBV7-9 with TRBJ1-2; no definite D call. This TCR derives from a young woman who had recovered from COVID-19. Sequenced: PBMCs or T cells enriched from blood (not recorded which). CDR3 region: CASSLSHGANYGYTF. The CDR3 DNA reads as TGTGCCAGCAGCTTATCCCACGGAGCTAACTATGGCTACACCTTC.